This note documents a single T cell receptor beta chain sequence. This clone was detected only once. Its antigen remains unidentified. The record has no base qualities; no much larger clone is one base away. The source of the sample is a study of T cell responses to AZD1222 COVID-19 vaccine (dated by TCRdb to the early 2020s). Background on the whole study: TCR sequencing was performed for some 250 trial participants, of whom about 210 were given two doses of AZD1222 and 26 were given two doses of MenACWY control vaccine. Enrollment into the trials was organized by age into subgroups of 18-55, 56-69 and 70-plus years, and those subgroups contained roughly 150, 30 and 60 TCR-sequenced participants, respectively.

The CDR3 regions of human TCRbeta chains were subjected to immunosequencing. As for the authors' bioinformatics: TCRs in the repertoires were matched against a reference library of SARS-CoV-2-specific TCRs that had been generated with the MIRA antigen-specificity platform. Breadth was defined as the fraction of unique TCRs that were SARS-CoV-2-associated. Depth was defined as the fraction of total T cells that were SARS-CoV-2-associated. Each spike-specific TCR was assigned to its reactive spike region and to a CD4 or CD8 class using the MIRA data. Log10-transformed breadth and depth values were compared by one-way ANOVA with Sidak's multiple comparisons tests. In TCRdb, the immuneACCESS table is reduced to in-frame sequences with V and J assigned. These tables do not hold every clone; where another copy was compared, an unresolved V gene accounts for under half, and the others remain unexplained. The V and J calls and the clone size are those of that table, but D and trimming were determined from the DNA. This sample has roughly 140,000 clones in its table, and roughly 93% of those were observed once. Of the sample, 9% to 9.5% falls within the top ten clones.

The time point label here, explained by the study, means: about 28 days (+/-7) after the second vaccine dose. AZD1222 recipients with second doses at about 4 weeks or about 12 weeks were pooled, because spike-specific TCR depth and breadth did not differ between schedules. Samples from vaccinated people were obtained from the UK trials COV001 and COV002, which included a single-blind randomized controlled phase 2/3 trial of AZD1222 (ChAdOx1 nCoV-19) in healthy adults. Trial participant PBMC samples were collected at day 0 and day 28 after the second dose for TCRbeta chain sequencing. What the study reported, not specific to this receptor: Because no day 14 peak-response samples were available, repertoires were characterized only after the peak T cell response. Vaccine-associated CD4 TCRs spanned the whole spike protein, with dominant responses in regions 160-218 and 743-854. Reportedly, close to half of the unique spike-specific TCRs recognized epitopes lying outside the regions that are mutated in the B.1.351 and B.1.1.7 variants. Participants were mostly white British, with more females than males. The authors suggested clonal diversity may have been underestimated. In the small 56-69-year group, the increase in depth fell short of significance, most likely because of low power. Conclusions about previously exposed vaccinees are limited because only six or seven AZD1222 recipients were SARS-CoV-2 seropositive at baseline. Spike-specific TCR breadth and depth rose significantly after two AZD1222 doses compared with day 0 and with MenACWY recipients.

The sequencing used peripheral blood, collected 28 days after the second AZD1222 dose. The sequence came from an adult who received the AZD1222 COVID-19 vaccine.

The DNA sequence follows: TGTGCCAGCAGCCTGGACAAAGAGACCCAGTACTTC. This is translated as CASSLDKETQYF. In this chain, TRBV28 is recombined with TRBJ2-5, with TRBD1 perhaps the D gene, on 5 matching bases. Taken from cysteine to phenylalanine, the CDR3 has 12 residues. Only the CDR3 DNA is retained, 36 bases long and in frame from the first base. From the germline V gene, CDR1 is MDHEN and CDR2 is SYDVKM. V is shortened by 6 bases, J by 3 bases, and the region joining them spans 8 bases.